The rows below give T cell receptor beta chains drawn from one sample of a study of OX40 agonist ivuxolimab in advanced cancers. Clones were read by immunoSEQ multiplex PCR, and TCRdb kept only the in-frame ones, dropping some. This sample has roughly 32,000 clones, with roughly four fifths found just once. This sample comprised CD4+ or CD8+ T cells sorted from blood, obtained in a trial of the OX40 agonist ivuxolimab. The receptor set was obtained from an adult with an advanced solid tumor such as melanoma, head and neck, liver or kidney cancer. CDR3s include the opening cysteine and the closing phenylalanine or tryptophan. The D gene is left open where the match is weak. Only some rows state a clone size, as once, few, many or a class for expanded clones.

d_call: TRBD1
j_call: TRBJ2-2
v_call: TRBV7-2
clone_size: medium-sized
cdr3_aa: CASSLMRGLSGELFF
cdr3_nt: TGTGCCAGCAGCTTAATGAGGGGGCTTTCCGGGGAGCTGTTTTTT

d_call: TRBD1
j_call: TRBJ1-2
v_call: TRBV6-5
clone_size: -
cdr3_aa: CASTSTGAGGRRYTF
cdr3_nt: TGTGCCAGCACCTCCACCGGGGCAGGGGGCCGACGCTACACCTTC

d_call: -
j_call: TRBJ1-4
v_call: TRBV28
clone_size: -
cdr3_aa: CASSLSLDRWEKLFF
cdr3_nt: TGTGCCAGCAGTTTATCATTGGACAGATGGGAAAAACTGTTTTTT

d_call: -
j_call: TRBJ2-7
v_call: TRBV7-9
clone_size: few
cdr3_aa: CASSRDTISYEQYF
cdr3_nt: TGTGCCAGCAGCCGTGACACGATCTCCTACGAGCAGTACTTC

d_call: TRBD1
j_call: TRBJ1-2
v_call: TRBV6-5
clone_size: -
cdr3_aa: CASTPGTGGFGYTF
cdr3_nt: TGTGCCAGCACCCCCGGGACAGGGGGCTTTGGCTACACCTTC

d_call: -
j_call: TRBJ2-6
v_call: TRBV7-9
clone_size: -
cdr3_aa: CATILRSSGANVLTF
cdr3_nt: TGTGCCACCATCCTGCGGAGCTCTGGGGCCAACGTCCTGACTTTC

d_call: -
j_call: TRBJ2-1
v_call: TRBV28
clone_size: -
cdr3_aa: CASSFSAREQFF
cdr3_nt: TGTGCCAGCAGTTTTTCCGCGCGTGAGCAGTTCTTC

d_call: -
j_call: TRBJ1-1
v_call: TRBV7-7
clone_size: -
cdr3_aa: CASSQTVNTEAFF
cdr3_nt: TGTGCTAGCAGCCAGACAGTGAACACTGAAGCTTTCTTT

d_call: -
j_call: TRBJ1-2
v_call: TRBV14
clone_size: -
cdr3_aa: CASSQDLGTSNYGYTF
cdr3_nt: TGTGCCAGCAGCCAAGATCTCGGGACATCCAACTATGGCTACACCTTC

d_call: TRBD2
j_call: TRBJ2-2
v_call: TRBV7-2
clone_size: -
cdr3_aa: CASSLRLATTGELFF
cdr3_nt: TGTGCCAGCAGCTTGAGACTAGCCACCACCGGGGAGCTGTTTTTT

d_call: -
j_call: TRBJ2-3
v_call: TRBV7-2
clone_size: -
cdr3_aa: CASSFGLPLGDTQYF
cdr3_nt: TGTGCCAGCAGCTTTGGACTACCCCTAGGGGATACGCAGTATTTT

d_call: -
j_call: TRBJ2-5
v_call: TRBV5-1
clone_size: once
cdr3_aa: CASSLGARFGETQYF
cdr3_nt: TGCGCCAGCAGCTTGGGGGCGAGGTTCGGGGAGACCCAGTACTTC

d_call: -
j_call: TRBJ2-1
v_call: TRBV9
clone_size: -
cdr3_aa: CASSVRPDGEQFF
cdr3_nt: TGTGCCAGCAGCGTGAGACCCGACGGGGAGCAGTTCTTC

d_call: TRBD1
j_call: TRBJ1-2
v_call: TRBV6-9
clone_size: few
cdr3_aa: CASSYGRGVEGYTF
cdr3_nt: TGTGCCAGCAGTTACGGCAGGGGGGTGGAAGGCTACACCTTC

d_call: -
j_call: TRBJ2-7
v_call: TRBV20-1
clone_size: -
cdr3_aa: CSAPWGSEQYF
cdr3_nt: TGCAGTGCCCCCTGGGGGAGCGAGCAGTACTTC

d_call: -
j_call: TRBJ2-1
v_call: TRBV2
clone_size: -
cdr3_aa: CAGGTRGNEQFF
cdr3_nt: TGTGCGGGGGGGACAAGGGGTAATGAGCAGTTCTTC

d_call: -
j_call: TRBJ1-6
v_call: TRBV14
clone_size: -
cdr3_aa: CASSPRFGAGSYNSPLHF
cdr3_nt: TGTGCCAGCAGCCCCCGGTTTGGGGCCGGCTCCTATAATTCACCCCTCCACTTT

d_call: TRBD2
j_call: TRBJ2-2
v_call: TRBV4-3
clone_size: -
cdr3_aa: CASSQQAGGTNTGELFF
cdr3_nt: TGCGCCAGCAGCCAACAGGCGGGGGGAACGAACACCGGGGAGCTGTTTTTT

d_call: TRBD1
j_call: TRBJ1-2
v_call: TRBV5-1
clone_size: -
cdr3_aa: CASSKDRAGYGYTF
cdr3_nt: TGCGCCAGCAGCAAGGACAGGGCGGGCTATGGCTACACCTTC

d_call: -
j_call: TRBJ2-3
v_call: TRBV19
clone_size: -
cdr3_aa: CASSAQGGRTDTQYF
cdr3_nt: TGTGCCAGTAGCGCACAGGGGGGGCGTACAGATACGCAGTATTTT